This TCR beta chain was sequenced for a study of beta chain features in type 1 diabetes. In the study overall: Age, gender and cell yields were alike across patients and healthy donors. Points from the study as a whole: PCR might pick shorter templates more often, in the same way for patients and controls. When Type 1 diabetes patients were examined, their TCRB CDR3s proved moderately but significantly shorter in all four CD4+ subsets.

Germline values: CDR1 MDHEN, CDR2 SYDVKM. The V end was cut by 6 bases, the J end by 8 bases, with 20 bases between. The CDR3 covers 15 residues. Note on this clone: Its antigen remains unknown.

All of the isolated RNA was reverse transcribed, so expressed TCRB transcripts were sequenced. Data came from immunoSEQ multiplex PCR; TCRdb stores just in-frame clones and leaves some out. The data contain roughly 150,000 clones, around 10% of them seen just once; the ten biggest clones take up under 0.55%. The TCR originated in a young man with type 1 diabetes. The sequenced sample was central memory CD4+ T cells from blood. The genes are TRBV28 and TRBJ2-1; D might be TRBD2 (6 bases). In DNA, the CDR3 is TGTGCCAGCAGCCCCGGGGGTCCTCAAGCGGATGAGCAGTTCTTC. Protein: CASSPGGPQADEQFF.